The 15 T cell receptor beta chains below were found in one sample sequenced in a study of blood T cell repertoires in COVID-19. TCRdb's copy holds only in-frame clones and misses some; the assay was immunoSEQ multiplex PCR. The sample includes about 180,000 clones, around 77% of them seen just once. Source material: peripheral blood. The origin of the receptors is a man aged 70 or older with active or convalescent COVID-19.

The chain links TRBV5-1 to TRBJ2-5; TRBD1 matches at 12 bases. From germline, CDR1 is SGHRS and CDR2 YFSETQ. This CDR3 spans 15 amino acids. V lost 6 bases to trimming and J lost 3 bases; unmatched junction nucleotides: 6. CDR3 residues: CASMGQGAKKETQYF. As DNA, the CDR3 is TGCGCCAGCATGGGACAGGGGGCCAAAAAAGAGACCCAGTACTTC.

This chain uses TRBV27 with TRBJ1-4; D is possibly TRBD1 (6 bases). The CDR3 covers 16 residues. Germline values: CDR1 MNHEY, CDR2 SMNVEV (reference sequence). The V and J ends lost 3 bases and 5 bases respectively, with 16 bases between them. CDR3 coding DNA: TGTGCCAGCAGTTTCACTCCTACAGGGAAAAATGAAAAACTGTTTTTT. This encodes CASSFTPTGKNEKLFF.

The V gene is TRBV5-1, the J gene TRBJ2-7, with 7 bases identical to TRBD1. Unmatched junction bases numbered 7, after V lost 1 base and J lost 0 bases. This CDR3 region has 16 residues. In germline, CDR1 is SGHRS, CDR2 YFSETQ. The CDR3 protein is CASSLQSGQSSYEQYF. As DNA, the CDR3 is TGCGCCAGCAGCTTGCAATCGGGACAGTCCTCCTACGAGCAGTACTTC.

The chain is built from TRBV6-5 and TRBJ2-7; a possible D gene is TRBD1 (5 bases). The CDR3 has 15 residues. Germline CDR1 is MNHEY and CDR2 is SVGAGI. V was cut by 0 bases and J by 7 bases, with 16 bases left in between. The DNA for the CDR3 is TGTGCCAGCAGTTACTCGGTCAGGACATCAAAAGAGCAGTACTTC. Translation: CASSYSVRTSKEQYF.

This clone has a single count. The gene calls are TRBV3-1 (or the pseudogene TRBV3-2) and TRBJ1-5; D may be TRBD1 (5 bases). Germline V gene sequence: CDR1 LGHDT, CDR2 YNNKEL (reference sequence). V was pared by 0 bases and J by 9 bases, with 9 bases between. The CDR3 spans 13 residues. CDR3 in DNA: TGTGCCAGCAGCCAAGATAGGGGACTGCCCCAGCATTTT. Translation gives CASSQDRGLPQHF.

Concerning this clone itself: One junction end does not reproduce the germline sequence, and a read error may be involved. The genes are TRBV7-2 and TRBJ1-3; 7 positions match TRBD1. This CDR3 contains 15 residues. Germline V gene data show CDR1 as SGHTA and CDR2 as FQGNSA. CDR3 DNA sequence: TGTGCCAGCAGCCTAGCAGGGGGATTTGGAAACACCATATATTTT. It yields the protein CASSLAGGFGNTIYF.

The rearrangement uses TRBV11-2 and TRBJ1-1; TRBD1 aligns across 7 bases. The V segment lost 2 bases and the J segment 10 bases; nucleotides outside the gene matches: 4. The CDR3 has 12 residues. CDR1 is SGHAT, CDR2 FQNNGV, per germline. CDR3 in amino acids: CASSLQGQLAFF. CDR3 DNA sequence: TGTGCCAGCAGCTTACAGGGACAGCTAGCTTTCTTT.

V is TRBV6-5 and J is TRBJ2-7, with 8 nucleotides matching TRBD1. Trimming cost V 6 bases and J 0 bases; bases outside gene matches: 7. Germline V lookup: CDR1 MNHEY, CDR2 SVGAGI. The CDR3 length is 15 residues. CDR3 sequence: CASSPGTGPSYEQYF. Here the CDR3 DNA reads TGTGCCAGCAGCCCCGGGACAGGTCCCTCCTACGAGCAGTACTTC.

The genes are TRBV19 and TRBJ2-5, with a possible D match to TRBD2 (6 bases). Between the trimmed V and J ends, which lost 8 bases and 7 bases, there was a span of 20 bases. This CDR3 region has 14 residues. CDR1 and CDR2 (germline): LNHDA, SQIVND (reference sequence). In nucleotides, the CDR3 is TGTGCCAGTGGGGTGGGGGGTACCTCTCGGACCCAGTACTTC. Amino acid sequence: CASGVGGTSRTQYF.

The chain recombines TRBV4-3 with TRBJ1-2, with TRBD1 matching 7 bases. Germline lookup yields CDR1 LGHNA and CDR2 YSLEER. The CDR3 consists of 15 residues. V dropped 0 bases and J dropped 5; count of bases not matched to a gene: 6. CDR3 loop: CASSQEGTESYGYTF. The CDR3 nucleotides read TGCGCCAGCAGCCAAGAGGGGACAGAATCGTATGGCTACACCTTC.

The gene calls are TRBV21-1 and TRBJ2-7; TRBD2, as called in the table, went unchecked against the DNA. TRBV21-1 is noted as a pseudogene. This CDR3 is 17 amino acids long. In DNA form, the CDR3 reads TGTGCCAGCAGGCCGGGGGCGGGACTAGCGGGATTCTACGAGCAGTACTTC. The encoded protein is CASRPGAGLAGFYEQYF.

The chain links TRBV4-3 to TRBJ2-5; D call uncertain. The germline V and J ends were trimmed by 2 bases and 4 bases, with 8 bases remaining between them. CDR3 length equals 13 residues. Germline loops: CDR1 LGHNA, CDR2 YSLEER. CDR3 in DNA: TGCGCCAGCAGCCAATCACGCGGAGAGACCCAGTACTTC. Its translation: CASSQSRGETQYF.

The genes are TRBV12-1 and TRBJ2-1; the listed D gene, TRBD2, was not tested against the DNA. TRBV12-1 represents a pseudogene. The CDR3 contains 15 residues. Here the CDR3 DNA reads TGTGCCAGCAGCTTTGTTCGGGAGAGGCCCAATGAGCAGTTCTTC. Its protein is CASSFVRERPNEQFF.

This clone showed up just a few times. The V gene is TRBV7-3, the J gene TRBJ2-1; 7 bases agree with TRBD2. Trimming at V came to 4 bases and at J to 3 bases, leaving 12 bases not matched to a gene. Germline-derived CDR1 and CDR2 are SGHTA and FQGTGA. The CDR3 sequence is 17 residues long. CDR3 coding DNA: TGTGCCAGCAGCTCGAGGGGCCTAGCGGACCACTACAATGAGCAGTTCTTC. It codes for CASSSRGLADHYNEQFF.

The V gene is TRBV29-1, the J gene TRBJ1-1; the D gene is possibly TRBD1 (5 bases). The ends were cut back, 4 bases at V and 5 bases at J, with 11 bases in the middle. This CDR3 comprises 12 residues. Germline loops: CDR1 SQVTM, CDR2 ANQGSEA. The CDR3 protein is CSVVVRGTEAFF. DNA of the CDR3: TGCAGCGTTGTGGTAAGGGGAACTGAAGCTTTCTTT.